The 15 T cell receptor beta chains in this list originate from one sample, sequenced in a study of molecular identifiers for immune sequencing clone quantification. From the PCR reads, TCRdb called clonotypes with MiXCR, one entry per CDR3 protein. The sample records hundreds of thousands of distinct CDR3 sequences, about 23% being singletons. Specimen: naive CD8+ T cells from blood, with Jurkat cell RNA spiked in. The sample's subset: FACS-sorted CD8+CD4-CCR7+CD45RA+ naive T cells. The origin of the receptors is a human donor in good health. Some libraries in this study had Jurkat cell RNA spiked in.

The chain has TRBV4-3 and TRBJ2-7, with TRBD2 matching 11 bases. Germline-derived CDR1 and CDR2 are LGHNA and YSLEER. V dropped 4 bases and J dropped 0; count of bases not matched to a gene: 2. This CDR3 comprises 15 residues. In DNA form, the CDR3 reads TGCGCCAGCAGCCCTACTAGCGGGAGCTCCTACGAGCAGTACTTC. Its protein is CASSPTSGSSYEQYF.

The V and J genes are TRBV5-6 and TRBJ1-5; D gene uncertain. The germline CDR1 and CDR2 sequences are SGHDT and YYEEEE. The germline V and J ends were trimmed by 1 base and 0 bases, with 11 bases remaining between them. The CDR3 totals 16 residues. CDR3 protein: CASSLSIHDSNQPQHF. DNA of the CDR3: TGTGCCAGCAGCTTGAGCATCCATGATAGCAATCAGCCCCAGCATTTT. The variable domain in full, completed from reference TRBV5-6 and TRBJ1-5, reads DAGVTQSPTHLIKTRGQQVTLRCSPKSGHDTVSWYQQALGQGPQFIFQYYEEEERQRGNFPDRFSGHQFPNYSSELNVNALLLGDSALYLCASSLSIHDSNQPQHFGDGTRLSIL.

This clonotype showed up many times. CDR3 nucleotide sequence: TGTGCCAGCAGCAAAGTAGAGACCCAGTACTTC. Translating it yields CASSKVETQYF. The chain recombines TRBV21-1 with TRBJ2-5. TRBV21-1 constitutes a pseudogene. The CDR3 sequence is 11 residues long.

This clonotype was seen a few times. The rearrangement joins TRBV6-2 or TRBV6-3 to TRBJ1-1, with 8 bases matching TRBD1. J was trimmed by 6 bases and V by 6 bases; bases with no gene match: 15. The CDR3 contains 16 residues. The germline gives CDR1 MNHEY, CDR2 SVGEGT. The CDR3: CASSHLRTGLGAEAFF. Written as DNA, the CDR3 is TGTGCCAGCAGCCACCTACGGACAGGGCTGGGTGCTGAAGCTTTCTTT.

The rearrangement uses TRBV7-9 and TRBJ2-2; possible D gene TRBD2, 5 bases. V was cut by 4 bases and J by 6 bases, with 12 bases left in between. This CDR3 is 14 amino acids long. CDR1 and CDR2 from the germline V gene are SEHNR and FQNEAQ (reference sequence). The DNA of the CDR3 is TGTGCCAGCAGCTCAACTAGTTCTGCCGGGGAGCTGTTTTTT. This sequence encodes CASSSTSSAGELFF.

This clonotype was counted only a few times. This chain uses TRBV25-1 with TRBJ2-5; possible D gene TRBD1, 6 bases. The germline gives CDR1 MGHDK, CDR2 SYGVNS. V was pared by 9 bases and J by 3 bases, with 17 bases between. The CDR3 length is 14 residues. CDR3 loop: CASTSEDRKETQYF. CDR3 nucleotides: TGTGCCAGTACGAGTGAGGACAGAAAAGAGACCCAGTACTTC.

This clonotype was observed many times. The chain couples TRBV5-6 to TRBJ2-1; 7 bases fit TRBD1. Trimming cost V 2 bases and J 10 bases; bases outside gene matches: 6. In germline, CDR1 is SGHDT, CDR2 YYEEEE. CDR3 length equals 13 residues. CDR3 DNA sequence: TGTGCCAGCAGCTTCCGGGACAGCAACGAGCAGTTCTTC. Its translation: CASSFRDSNEQFF.

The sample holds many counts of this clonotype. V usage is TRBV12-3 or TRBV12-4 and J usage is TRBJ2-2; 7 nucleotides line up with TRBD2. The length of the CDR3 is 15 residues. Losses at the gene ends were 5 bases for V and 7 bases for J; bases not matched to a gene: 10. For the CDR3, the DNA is TGTGCCAGCAGTGGGGAGGGGACGAGGGGCGGGGAGCTGTTTTTT. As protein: CASSGEGTRGGELFF.

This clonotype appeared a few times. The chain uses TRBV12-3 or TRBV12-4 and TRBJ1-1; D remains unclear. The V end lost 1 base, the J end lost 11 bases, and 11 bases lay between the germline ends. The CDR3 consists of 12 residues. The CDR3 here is CASSLDTFVAFF. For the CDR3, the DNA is TGTGCCAGCAGTTTAGACACTTTCGTGGCTTTCTTT.

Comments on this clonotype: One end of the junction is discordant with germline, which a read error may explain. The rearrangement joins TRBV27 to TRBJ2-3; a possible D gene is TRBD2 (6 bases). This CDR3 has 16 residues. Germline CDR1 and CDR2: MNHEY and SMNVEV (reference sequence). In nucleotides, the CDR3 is TGTGCCAGCAGTTCAGGGACTTCCTACAGCACAGGTACGCAGTATTTT. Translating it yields CASSSGTSYSTGTQYF.

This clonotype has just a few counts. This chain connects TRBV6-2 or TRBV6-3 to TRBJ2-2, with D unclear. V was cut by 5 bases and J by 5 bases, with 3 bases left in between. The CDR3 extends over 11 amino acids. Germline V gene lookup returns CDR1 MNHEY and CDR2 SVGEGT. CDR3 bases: TGTGCCAGCAGTCAGACCGGGGAGCTGTTTTTT. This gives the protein CASSQTGELFF.

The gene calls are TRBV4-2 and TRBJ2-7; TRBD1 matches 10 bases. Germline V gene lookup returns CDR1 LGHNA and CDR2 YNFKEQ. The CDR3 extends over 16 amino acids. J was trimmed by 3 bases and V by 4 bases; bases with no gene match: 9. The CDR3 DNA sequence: TGTGCCAGCAGCCCTTTAAGGACAGGGGGAGACTACGAGCAGTACTTC. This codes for CASSPLRTGGDYEQYF.

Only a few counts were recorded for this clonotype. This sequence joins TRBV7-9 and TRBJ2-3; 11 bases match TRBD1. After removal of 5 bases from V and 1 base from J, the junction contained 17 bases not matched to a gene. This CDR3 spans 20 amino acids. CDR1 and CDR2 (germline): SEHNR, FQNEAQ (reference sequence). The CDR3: CASSPSGTGGLSYGTDTQYF. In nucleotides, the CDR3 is TGTGCCAGCAGCCCGAGCGGGACAGGGGGACTATCCTACGGCACAGATACGCAGTATTTT.

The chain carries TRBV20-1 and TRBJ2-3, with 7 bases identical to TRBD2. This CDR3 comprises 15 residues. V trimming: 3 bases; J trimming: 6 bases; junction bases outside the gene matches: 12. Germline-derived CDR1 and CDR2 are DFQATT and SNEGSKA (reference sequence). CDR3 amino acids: CSARDLAEALDTQYF. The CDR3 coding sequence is TGCAGTGCTAGGGATCTAGCGGAGGCTCTGGATACGCAGTATTTT.

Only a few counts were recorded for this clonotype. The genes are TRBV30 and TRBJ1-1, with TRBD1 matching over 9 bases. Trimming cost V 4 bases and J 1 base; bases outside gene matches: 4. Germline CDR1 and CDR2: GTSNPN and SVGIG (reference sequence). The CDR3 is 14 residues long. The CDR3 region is CAWNPGQGNTEAFF. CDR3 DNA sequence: TGTGCCTGGAACCCGGGACAGGGGAACACTGAAGCTTTCTTT. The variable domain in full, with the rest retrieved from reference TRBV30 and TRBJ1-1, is SQTIHQWPATLVQPVGSPLSLECTVEGTSNPNLYWYRQAAGRGLQLLFYSVGIGQISSEVPQNLSASRPQDRQFILSSKKLLLSDSGFYLCAWNPGQGNTEAFFGQGTRLTVV.